The next 32 T cell receptor beta chains were all read from a single sample in a study of blood T cells in healthy people across ages (dated by TCRdb to 2014 to 2015). Library prep was done by 5' RACE. TCRdb names Illumina HiSeq 2500 as the instrument used. A second PCR of roughly 6 to 11 cycles was run with a J-beta primer mix and a sample-barcoded 5' primer. The public reads were quality trimmed at Q25 with fastp and then assembled into clones with MiXCR by TCRdb, keeping productive beta chains. Every entry covers one CDR3 protein and lists the most common genes and DNA from its rows. Across this sample there are about 1,500,000 distinct CDR3 sequences, with roughly 30% seen only once. Approximately 7.7% of the sample is held by the ten biggest clonotypes. Sequenced sample: blood. These receptor sequences come from a woman aged 25 to 39 in good health.

This rearrangement joins TRBV12-3 or TRBV12-4 to TRBJ1-5, with a possible D match to TRBD1 (6 bases). CDR3 length: 15 amino acids. The V gene lost 2 bases and the J gene lost 2 bases, with 10 bases spanning the gap. The CDR3 region is CASSLQGHRNQPQHF. DNA of the CDR3: TGTGCCAGCAGTTTACAGGGACATCGCAATCAGCCCCAGCATTTT.

This clonotype was found a few times. This CDR3 reads CSVERGTRGWDSYNEQFF. The CDR3 region has the DNA TGCAGCGTTGAGAGAGGGACTCGGGGCTGGGACTCCTACAATGAGCAGTTCTTC. The rearrangement uses TRBV29-1 and TRBJ2-1; a weak D match, TRBD2 (6 bases). This CDR3 is 18 amino acids long. V lost 3 bases and J lost 0, with 21 bases in between. Germline CDR1 is SQVTM and CDR2 is ANQGSEA.

Remarks on this clonotype: A much larger clone is a single base away; this may be a read error. As DNA, the CDR3 is TGTGCCAGCAGCACCGGCGGCCTCACCCTTACCAATGGGCAGTTCTTC. Residues: CASSTGGLTLTNGQFF. The chain recombines TRBV7-2 with TRBJ2-1; no definite D call. The germline gives CDR1 SGHTA, CDR2 FQGNSA. This CDR3 has 16 residues. Variable domain in full (rest from reference TRBV7-2 and TRBJ2-1): GAGVSQSPSNKVTEKGKDVELRCDPISGHTALYWYRQSLGQGLEFLIYFQGNSAPDKSGLPSDRFSAERTGGSVSTLTIQRTQQEDSAVYLCASSTGGLTLTNGQFFGPGTRLTVL.

The V gene is TRBV27, the J gene TRBJ2-7, with unresolved D. This CDR3 is built from 14 residues. V was pared by 6 bases and J by 6 bases, with 18 bases between. In germline, CDR1 is MNHEY, CDR2 SMNVEV (reference sequence). The CDR3 DNA is TGTGCCAGCAGCACAAACCAGGATACAAGCGAGCAGTACTTC. As protein: CASSTNQDTSEQYF.

This clonotype has a handful of counts. The chain uses TRBV6-5 and TRBJ2-5; D gene uncertain. Germline V gives CDR1 MNHEY, CDR2 SVGAGI. This CDR3 is built from 14 residues. The V end was cut by 6 bases, the J end by 5 bases, with 16 bases between. The DNA of the CDR3 is TGTGCCAGCAGACCGCGGAGCAGATGGGAGACCCAGTACTTC. Translation gives CASRPRSRWETQYF.

V usage is TRBV18 and J usage is TRBJ2-7; 12 bases map to TRBD1. The germline CDR1 and CDR2 sequences are KGHSH and LQKENI. V dropped 3 bases and J dropped 6; count of bases not matched to a gene: 6. The CDR3 is made up of 15 amino acids. As DNA, the CDR3 is TGTGCCAGCTCACCCCTGGGACAGGGGGCTTTCGAGCAGTACTTC. Protein: CASSPLGQGAFEQYF.

The V gene is TRBV18, the J gene TRBJ1-2; 8 bases line up with TRBD1. Germline lookup yields CDR1 KGHSH and CDR2 LQKENI. V lost 5 bases, J lost 4 bases, and 9 bases stayed unmatched. This CDR3 has 15 residues. Here the CDR3 DNA reads TGTGCCAGCTCAATTCGACAGGGGCGGACCTATGGCTACACCTTC. This codes for CASSIRQGRTYGYTF.

This clonotype was found a few times. The chain uses TRBV12-3 or TRBV12-4 and TRBJ2-1; 10 bases agree with TRBD2. V trimming: 2 bases; J trimming: 7 bases; junction bases outside the gene matches: 5. This CDR3 is built from 15 residues. CDR3 residues: CASSLYSGGTNEQFF. The DNA of the CDR3 is TGTGCCAGCAGTTTATATAGCGGGGGGACGAATGAGCAGTTCTTC.

By share, this clonotype counts as medium-sized (0.01 to 0.1%). The V call is TRBV20-1, the J call TRBJ2-7; TRBD1 matches 7 bases. This CDR3 is 15 amino acids long. Germline V gene data show CDR1 as DFQATT and CDR2 as SNEGSKA (reference sequence). Germline trimming cut 0 bases from V and 0 bases from J; bases unmatched to any gene: 5. The chain's CDR3 is CSARDPDRSSYEQYF. The DNA for the CDR3 is TGCAGTGCTAGAGATCCGGACAGGAGCTCCTACGAGCAGTACTTC.

The J gene is TRBJ2-1, the V gene TRBV7-2, with D tentatively TRBD1 (6 bases). The J call may be wrong; the DNA end is better matched by TRBJ2-7. The CDR3 is made up of 15 amino acids. Per germline, CDR1 SGHTA and CDR2 FQGNSA. The CDR3 DNA is TGTGCCAGCAGCTTGGGTCAGGGGTCCTACAATGAGCAGTACTTC. It codes for CASSLGQGSYNEQYF.

This clonotype was detected a few times. The chain employs TRBV7-2 and TRBJ2-3; TRBD2 agrees at 7 bases. CDR3 length equals 15 residues. CDR1 SGHTA and CDR2 FQGNSA come from the germline V gene. V lost 7 bases, J lost 5 bases, and 12 bases stayed unmatched. CDR3 protein: CASKAAGDPRDTQYF. The DNA for the CDR3 is TGTGCCAGCAAAGCGGCGGGAGACCCGCGAGATACGCAGTATTTT.

Notes on this clonotype: One junction end does not reproduce the germline sequence, and a read error may be involved. The chain has TRBV5-6 and TRBJ2-5; D perhaps matches TRBD1 (5 bases). The end of the DNA aligns better with TRBJ2-7, so the J call may be wrong. The CDR3 length is 13 residues. Germline CDR1 is SGHDT and CDR2 is YYEEEE. The CDR3 DNA reads as TGTGCCAGCAACTTGGGGCTAATCTACGAGCAGTACTTC. Translated: CASNLGLIYEQYF.

The chain combines TRBV10-3 with TRBJ2-3; 9 nucleotides align to TRBD1. The CDR3 runs 17 residues. Germline V gene lookup returns CDR1 ENHRY and CDR2 SYGVKD. The trim removed 8 bases at V and 0 bases at J, leaving 12 bases unmatched. As DNA, the CDR3 is TGTGCCATCTCGGGACAGGGCCTTATTTCTAGCACAGATACGCAGTATTTT. Translating gives CAISGQGLISSTDTQYF.

This clonotype was found many times. This chain links TRBV7-2 with TRBJ2-4, with 8 positions matching TRBD1. Trimming took 6 bases from V and 7 from J; bases not matched to a gene: 5. This CDR3 has 13 residues. Germline loops: CDR1 SGHTA, CDR2 FQGNSA. This CDR3 reads CASSSRQGNIQYF. CDR3 nucleotide sequence: TGTGCCAGCAGTTCCCGACAGGGGAACATTCAGTACTTC.

The V gene is TRBV5-6, the J gene TRBJ2-1; 7 bases map to TRBD2. The CDR3 has 15 amino acids. Trimming removed 0 bases from V and 8 bases from J; junction bases left unmatched: 8. CDR1 is SGHDT and CDR2 is YYEEEE in the germline V gene. CDR3 sequence reads: CASSLVGGSWDEQFF. The CDR3 coding sequence is TGTGCCAGCAGCTTGGTTGGCGGGAGTTGGGATGAGCAGTTCTTC. Together with reference TRBV5-6 and TRBJ2-1, the CDR3 gives the full variable domain: DAGVTQSPTHLIKTRGQQVTLRCSPKSGHDTVSWYQQALGQGPQFIFQYYEEEERQRGNFPDRFSGHQFPNYSSELNVNALLLGDSALYLCASSLVGGSWDEQFFGPGTRLTVL.

V and J are TRBV20-1 and TRBJ1-5; D gene uncertain. Germline V lookup: CDR1 DFQATT, CDR2 SNEGSKA (reference sequence). V lost 3 bases, J lost 2 bases, and 20 bases lay in between. The CDR3 runs to 17 residues. DNA for the CDR3: TGCAGTGCTAGCCCCGGGTCCTCCGGTTTGGGCAATCAGCCCCAGCATTTT. Protein: CSASPGSSGLGNQPQHF.

A few counts support this clonotype. V usage is TRBV15 and J usage is TRBJ2-5, with 9 bases identical to TRBD1. Losses at the gene ends were 4 bases for V and 4 bases for J; bases not matched to a gene: 10. Germline V lookup: CDR1 LNHNV, CDR2 YYDKDF (reference sequence). The CDR3 contains 16 residues. CDR3: CATSKNRDRERETQYF. The CDR3 DNA reads TGTGCCACCAGCAAAAACCGGGACAGGGAACGAGAGACCCAGTACTTC.

This clonotype has more than one count but fewer than ten. This rearrangement joins TRBV10-3 to TRBJ2-1, with 11 bases aligning to TRBD1. CDR1 is ENHRY, CDR2 SYGVKD, per germline. Germline trimming cut 8 bases from V and 3 bases from J; bases unmatched to any gene: 3. This CDR3 spans 14 amino acids. The CDR3: CAIRGQGDYNEQFF. The CDR3 DNA reads TGTGCCATCCGGGGACAGGGGGACTACAATGAGCAGTTCTTC.

This clonotype was seen a handful of times. The CDR3 here is CASISGGTYNEQYF. CDR3 sequence (DNA): TGTGCCAGCATTAGCGGGGGCACCTACAATGAGCAGTACTTC. This chain joins TRBV28 and TRBJ2-1, with 9 bases matching TRBD2. The J call may be incorrect, as the DNA end agrees better with TRBJ2-7. CDR1 and CDR2 from the germline V gene are MDHEN and SYDVKM. The CDR3 length is 14 residues.

The genes are TRBV5-1 and TRBJ2-1, with D maybe TRBD2 (6 bases). This CDR3 region has 14 residues. Germline values: CDR1 SGHRS, CDR2 YFSETQ. V was cut by 4 bases and J by 5 bases, with 13 bases left in between. The DNA of the CDR3 is TGCGCCAGCAGCACCGCGGGGAGTAACAATGAGCAGTTCTTC. Translation gives CASSTAGSNNEQFF.

This clonotype has just a few counts. The chain combines TRBV7-9 with TRBJ1-2; TRBD1 matches at 8 bases. Germline-derived CDR1 and CDR2 are SEHNR and FQNEAQ (reference sequence). CDR3 size: 15 residues. The J segment lost 7 bases and the V segment lost 2 bases, leaving 9 bases of the junction unmatched. For the CDR3, the DNA is TGTGCCAGCAGCTTACGGTCAGGGGGCTGGAGTGGCTACACCTTC. Its protein product is CASSLRSGGWSGYTF. Full variable domain (rest looked up from reference TRBV7-9 and TRBJ1-2): DTGVSQNPRHKITKRGQNVTFRCDPISEHNRLYWYRQTLGQGPEFLTYFQNEAQLEKSRLLSDRFSAERPKGSFSTLEIQRTEQGDSAMYLCASSLRSGGWSGYTFGSGTRLTVV.

As to this clonotype: The germline gene is not matched at one end of the junction; a read error may be the cause. The CDR3 DNA is TGTGCCGGCAGTCCCGTTGGACATATCTCAGATACGCAGTATTTT. Its protein is CAGSPVGHISDTQYF. The genes are TRBV12-3 or TRBV12-4 and TRBJ2-3; possibly TRBD1 for D (5 bases). The CDR3 totals 15 residues.

This chain joins TRBV20-1 and TRBJ2-7; D is perhaps TRBD2 (6 bases). This CDR3 is built from 14 residues. Germline CDR1 is DFQATT and CDR2 is SNEGSKA (reference sequence). Trimming removed 3 bases from V and 6 bases from J, with 18 bases in between. The CDR3 region is CSASVASGPSEQYF. CDR3 DNA sequence: TGCAGTGCTAGTGTCGCCAGCGGGCCCTCCGAGCAGTACTTC.

A few counts support this clonotype. The genes are TRBV5-6 and TRBJ2-3; tentatively, D is TRBD2 (6 bases). The CDR3 spans 14 residues. The V gene's germline CDR1 is SGHDT and CDR2 YYEEEE. Trimming pared 3 bases from V and 13 bases from J, leaving 21 bases between. CDR3 coding DNA: TGTGCCAGCAGCTGGACCCCTAGGGAGGCCCGGGAGTATTTT. Encoded protein: CASSWTPREAREYF.

This clonotype was seen ten or more times. The CDR3: CSARESGRAQETQYF. CDR3 DNA sequence: TGCAGTGCTAGAGAGAGCGGGAGGGCACAAGAGACCCAGTACTTC. V gene TRBV20-1 combines with J gene TRBJ2-5; TRBD2 matches at 10 bases. Trimming took 0 bases from V and 2 from J; bases not matched to a gene: 3. The CDR3 covers 15 residues. Germline lookup yields CDR1 DFQATT and CDR2 SNEGSKA (reference sequence).

This clonotype was detected only a few times. The chain is built from TRBV6-1 and TRBJ2-5; D is unclear. The CDR3 covers 12 residues. The germline gives CDR1 MNHNS, CDR2 SASEGT. V lost 3 bases and J lost 7, with 9 bases in between. In DNA, the CDR3 is TGTGCCAGCAGTGAGACTTTGGGGACCCAGTACTTC. This sequence encodes CASSETLGTQYF.

Notes on this clonotype: The junction and the germline gene differ at one end; a read error may be behind it. This rearrangement joins TRBV12-3 or TRBV12-4 to TRBJ1-2; no definite D call. This CDR3 region has 15 residues. DNA of the CDR3: TGTGCCAGCAGTTTAGGCCCTCAGGCTAACCATGGCTACACCTTC. Translation: CASSLGPQANHGYTF.

This clonotype was detected ten times or more. The J gene is TRBJ2-3, the V gene TRBV6-4; 7 bases are shared with TRBD2. V lost 0 bases, J lost 6 bases, and 6 bases stayed unmatched. The length of the CDR3 is 15 residues. Germline V gene sequence: CDR1 MRHNA, CDR2 SNTAGT. The CDR3: CASSDSSTSVDTQYF. DNA of the CDR3: TGTGCCAGCAGTGACTCGAGCACTAGCGTGGATACGCAGTATTTT.

J is TRBJ2-1 and V is TRBV5-1, with D unclear. The V end lost 4 bases, the J end lost 0 bases, and 11 bases lay between the germline ends. CDR1 SGHRS and CDR2 YFSETQ come from the germline V gene. The CDR3 has 15 amino acids. CDR3 bases: TGCGCCAGCAGCCGAGACGAGAGCTCCTACAATGAGCAGTTCTTC. This encodes CASSRDESSYNEQFF.

About this clonotype: The junction differs from germline at one of its ends, possibly a read error. The chain has TRBV29-1 and TRBJ2-7; maybe TRBD1 (6 bases). The V gene's germline CDR1 is SQVTM and CDR2 ANQGSEA. The CDR3 length is 13 residues. The CDR3 DNA sequence: TGCAGCGTTGAACTCGGGACACCCTACGAGCAGTTCTTT. Translating it yields CSVELGTPYEQFF.

V and J are TRBV5-1 and TRBJ1-1; D is undetermined. Germline V gene data show CDR1 as SGHRS and CDR2 as YFSETQ. CDR3 length: 14 amino acids. Deletions cut 0 bases from V and 4 bases from J, with 10 bases between. The DNA for the CDR3 is TGCGCCAGCAGCTTGGGTTTTGGGCCCACTGAAGCTTTCTTT. Amino acid sequence: CASSLGFGPTEAFF.

The chain combines TRBV7-2 with TRBJ2-3, with TRBD2 matching over 14 bases. Germline V gene sequence: CDR1 SGHTA, CDR2 FQGNSA. The CDR3 contains 20 residues. Losses at the gene ends were 1 base for V and 5 bases for J; bases not matched to a gene: 14. The CDR3 coding sequence is TGTGCCAGCAGCTTAGGGTGGTGGACTAGCGGGGGGCCGCGAGAAGATACGCAGTATTTT. This codes for CASSLGWWTSGGPREDTQYF.